A selection of T cell receptor beta chains follows, all from one sample in a study of T cell responses to AZD1222 COVID-19 vaccine. Assay used: immunoSEQ multiplex PCR; TCRdb lists only in-frame clones, some missing. The data show approximately 140,000 clones, around 92% seen once. The sample in question was peripheral blood, obtained on day 0 of AZD1222 vaccination. The receptor set was obtained from an adult in good health. Each CDR3 is given with its conserved first and last residue. The order of the fields is J gene, D gene, clone size, V gene, CDR3 protein, CDR3 DNA. The D gene is left open where the match is weak. Size is omitted from some rows. Given values are once, few, many or a class for expanded clones.

J: TRBJ2-1; D: .; size: .; V: TRBV5-4; CDR3: CASTPGWGDYNEQFF; DNA: TGTGCCAGCACCCCAGGTTGGGGGGACTACAATGAGCAGTTCTTC
J: TRBJ1-1; D: .; size: .; V: TRBV19; CDR3: CASTDWGALSYTEAFF; DNA: TGTGCCAGTACTGACTGGGGGGCCTTGTCGTACACTGAAGCTTTCTTT
J: TRBJ1-4; D: TRBD1; size: few; V: TRBV19; CDR3: CASSRGQAATNEKLFF; DNA: TGTGCCAGTAGTAGGGGACAGGCCGCAACTAATGAAAAACTGTTTTTT
J: TRBJ2-7; D: .; size: .; V: TRBV18; CDR3: CASSLETGSSYEQYF; DNA: TGTGCCAGCTCCCTTGAGACAGGAAGCTCCTACGAGCAGTACTTC
J: TRBJ2-2; D: TRBD2; size: .; V: TRBV9; CDR3: CASGRAGASGELFF; DNA: TGTGCCAGCGGGAGGGCCGGAGCGAGCGGGGAGCTGTTTTTT
J: TRBJ1-1; D: .; size: .; V: TRBV24-1; CDR3: CATSVIGGNRVPLTEAFF; DNA: TGTGCCACCAGTGTTATAGGGGGGAACAGGGTCCCCCTTACTGAAGCTTTCTTT
J: TRBJ1-2; D: TRBD1; size: .; V: TRBV6-5; CDR3: CASSYSRGRGGGYTF; DNA: TGTGCCAGCAGTTACTCGAGGGGGCGGGGTGGTGGCTACACCTTC
J: TRBJ1-3; D: TRBD1; size: few; V: TRBV7-9; CDR3: CASSPGGQSSGNTIYF; DNA: TGTGCCAGCAGCCCAGGGGGACAGAGCTCTGGAAACACCATATATTTT
J: TRBJ1-5; D: TRBD1; size: .; V: TRBV4-2; CDR3: CASSQTSGNRGGNQPQHF; DNA: TGTGCCAGCAGCCAAACTTCGGGGAACAGGGGAGGAAATCAGCCCCAGCATTTT
J: TRBJ1-1; D: TRBD1; size: .; V: TRBV3-1/TRBV3-2; CDR3: CASSQEGTGAPPLNTEAFF; DNA: TGTGCCAGCAGCCAAGAAGGGACAGGGGCCCCCCCCTTGAACACTGAAGCTTTCTTT
J: TRBJ1-2; D: .; size: once; V: TRBV14; CDR3: CASSQMGPGYTF; DNA: TGTGCCAGCAGCCAAATGGGGCCTGGCTACACCTTC
J: TRBJ2-3; D: .; size: .; V: TRBV27; CDR3: CASSWGGLGTDTQYF; DNA: TGTGCCAGCAGTTGGGGGGGCCTAGGCACAGATACGCAGTATTTT
J: TRBJ1-4; D: .; size: .; V: TRBV19; CDR3: CASSETGSNEKLFF; DNA: TGTGCCAGTAGTGAGACAGGATCTAATGAAAAACTGTTTTTT